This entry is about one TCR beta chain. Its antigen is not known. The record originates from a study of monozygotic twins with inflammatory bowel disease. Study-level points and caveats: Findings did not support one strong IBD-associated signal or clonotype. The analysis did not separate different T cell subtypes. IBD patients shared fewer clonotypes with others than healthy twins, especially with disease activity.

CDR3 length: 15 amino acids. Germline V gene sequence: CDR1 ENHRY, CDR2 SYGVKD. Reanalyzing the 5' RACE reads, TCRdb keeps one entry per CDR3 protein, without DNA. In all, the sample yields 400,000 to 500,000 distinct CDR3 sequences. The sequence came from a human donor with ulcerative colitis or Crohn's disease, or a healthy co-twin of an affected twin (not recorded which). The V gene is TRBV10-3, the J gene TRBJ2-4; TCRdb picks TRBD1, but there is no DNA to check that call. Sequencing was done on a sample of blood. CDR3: CAIRGNGTSKNIQYF.